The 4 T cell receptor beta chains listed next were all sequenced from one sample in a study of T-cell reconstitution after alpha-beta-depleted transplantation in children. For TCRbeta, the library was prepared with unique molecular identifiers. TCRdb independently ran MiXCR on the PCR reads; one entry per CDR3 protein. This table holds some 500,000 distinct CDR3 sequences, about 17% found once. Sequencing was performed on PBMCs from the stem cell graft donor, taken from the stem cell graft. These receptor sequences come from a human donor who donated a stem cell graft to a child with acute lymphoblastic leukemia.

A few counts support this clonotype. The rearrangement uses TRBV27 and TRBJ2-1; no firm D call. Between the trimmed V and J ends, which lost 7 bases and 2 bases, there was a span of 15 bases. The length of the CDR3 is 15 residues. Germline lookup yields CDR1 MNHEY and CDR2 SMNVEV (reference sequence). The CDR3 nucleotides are TGTGCCAGCACAAACCCAGCAGGAGCCTACAATGAGCAGTTCTTC. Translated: CASTNPAGAYNEQFF.

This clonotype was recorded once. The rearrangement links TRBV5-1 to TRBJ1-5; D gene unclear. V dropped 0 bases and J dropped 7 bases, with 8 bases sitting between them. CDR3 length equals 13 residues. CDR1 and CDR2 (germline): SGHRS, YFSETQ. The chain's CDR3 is CASSLDPEQPQHF. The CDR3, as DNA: TGCGCCAGCAGCTTGGACCCGGAGCAGCCCCAGCATTTT.

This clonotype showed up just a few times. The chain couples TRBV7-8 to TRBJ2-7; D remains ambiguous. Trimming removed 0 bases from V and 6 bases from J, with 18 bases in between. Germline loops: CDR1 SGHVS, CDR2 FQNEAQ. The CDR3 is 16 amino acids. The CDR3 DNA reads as TGTGCCAGCAGCTTAGCAGGAGCAGCCGGCTTAGGCGAGCAGTACTTC. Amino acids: CASSLAGAAGLGEQYF.

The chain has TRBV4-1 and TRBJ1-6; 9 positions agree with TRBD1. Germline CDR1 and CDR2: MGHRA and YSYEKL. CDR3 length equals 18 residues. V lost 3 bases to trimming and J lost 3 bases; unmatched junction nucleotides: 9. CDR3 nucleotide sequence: TGCGCCAGCAGCCACCGAATTACAGGGGGCAACTATAATTCACCCCTCCACTTT. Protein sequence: CASSHRITGGNYNSPLHF.